The 2 T cell receptor beta chains below come from one sample, sequenced in a study of neurological immune-mediated disorders. MiXCR, run by TCRdb on the 5' RACE reads, gives a single entry per CDR3 protein. The top ten hold roughly 6% of the sample, which has roughly 100,000 distinct CDR3 sequences, roughly 3.5% seen once. The material sequenced was PBMCs. These receptors originate from a woman aged 18 to 35 with multiple sclerosis.

This clonotype was recorded at least ten times. The CDR3 DNA is TGTGCCAGCAGCTTAAGGTCTTCGGGACTCACCTACGAGCAGTACTTC. It translates to CASSLRSSGLTYEQYF. J is TRBJ2-7 and V is TRBV7-2; TRBD2 might be the D (6 bases). Germline-derived CDR1 and CDR2 are SGHTA and FQGNSA. CDR3 length: 16 residues. Trimming cost V 2 bases and J 2 bases, with 16 bases left between them.

This clonotype was seen many times. The chain recombines TRBV14 with TRBJ1-3; D call uncertain. Trimming took 0 bases from V and 3 from J, leaving 9 bases between them. There are 15 residues in the CDR3. Per the germline V gene, CDR1 is SGHDN and CDR2 is FVKESK. CDR3 nucleotides: TGTGCCAGCAGCCAAGAACGATCCTTTGGAAACACCATATATTTT. Translating gives CASSQERSFGNTIYF.